This is a list of T cell receptor beta chains from one sample in a study of T cells in localized non-small cell lung cancer. The assay was immunoSEQ multiplex PCR, and TCRdb's table has in-frame clones only and misses some. The sample holds around 70,000 clones, about 90% seen once. Sample: peripheral blood, taken before any cancer treatment. These receptors were collected from a male donor at least 60 years old with stage III squamous cell lung carcinoma. The CDR3 runs from the conserved cysteine through the conserved F or W. Fields, in order: CDR3 DNA, CDR3 protein, J gene, clone size, D gene, V gene. The D gene is left open where the match is weak. Some rows have no size entry. The others give once, few or many, or a class for an expanded clone.

TGCAGCGTTGGGACAGGGACTGCGGAGACCCAGTACTTC	CSVGTGTAETQYF	TRBJ2-5	-	TRBD1	TRBV29-1
TGTGCCAGCATGCTCAACAGGGAAGGCGAGCAGTACTTC	CASMLNREGEQYF	TRBJ2-7	-	-	TRBV6-1
TGTGCCTGGAGTGCAGGTGGGTCAGGGGGTGAGCAGTTCTTC	CAWSAGGSGGEQFF	TRBJ2-1	-	TRBD1	TRBV30
TGCGCCAGCCAAGCGGGGGGCCGACAAAGCACAGATACGCAGTATTTT	CASQAGGRQSTDTQYF	TRBJ2-3	-	TRBD2	TRBV5-1
TGTGCCAGCAGCTGGGCGACCGGCGGGGGAACCAAAAACATTCAGTACTTC	CASSWATGGGTKNIQYF	TRBJ2-4	-	TRBD2	TRBV5-4
TGCAGCGTTGAAGATGGGGTCCGCTCTATTTTT	CSVEDGVRSIF	TRBJ1-4	-	-	TRBV29-1
TGTGCCAGCAGTTTCGACGGAACTACGAAGCAGTACTTC	CASSFDGTTKQYF	TRBJ2-7	-	-	TRBV27
TGTGCCGGCTCCTCAGGGGGCGTCGGCTATGGCTACACCTTC	CAGSSGGVGYGYTF	TRBJ1-2	once	TRBD1	TRBV28
TGTGCCAGCAGTTACGACAGAATTAACTATGGCTACACCTTC	CASSYDRINYGYTF	TRBJ1-2	-	-	TRBV6-5
TGTGCCAGTTCAGGTGGGACTAGCGGGGGCCTCTACAATGAGCAGTTCTTC	CASSGGTSGGLYNEQFF	TRBJ2-1	-	TRBD2	TRBV11-2
TGTGCCAGCAGTAAGCTGACGGGACAGGGGAATTCACCCCTCCACTTT	CASSKLTGQGNSPLHF	TRBJ1-6	-	TRBD1	TRBV11-1
TGTGCCAGCAGTGAAAACTTACAGCCGTTCTATGGCTACACCTTC	CASSENLQPFYGYTF	TRBJ1-2	once	-	TRBV6-1
TGTGCCAGCAGTCTACCGGGACAGGGGGTCAATGGATGGTTT	CASSLPGQGVNGWF	TRBJ1-1	-	TRBD1	TRBV28
TGTGCCAGCAGTGAACTGGGAAAATTGACATCAAAAGAGACCCAGTACTTC	CASSELGKLTSKETQYF	TRBJ2-5	-	-	TRBV25-1